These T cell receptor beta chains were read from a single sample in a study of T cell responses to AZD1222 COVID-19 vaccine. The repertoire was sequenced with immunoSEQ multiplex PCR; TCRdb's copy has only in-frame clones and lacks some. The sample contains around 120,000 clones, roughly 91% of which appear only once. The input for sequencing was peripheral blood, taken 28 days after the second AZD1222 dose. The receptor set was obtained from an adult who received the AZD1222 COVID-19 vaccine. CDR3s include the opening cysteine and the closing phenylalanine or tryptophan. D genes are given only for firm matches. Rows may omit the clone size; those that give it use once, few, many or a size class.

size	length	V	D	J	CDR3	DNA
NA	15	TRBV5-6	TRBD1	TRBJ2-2	CASSLGDRGTGELFF	TGTGCCAGCAGCTTGGGGGACAGGGGCACCGGGGAGCTGTTTTTT
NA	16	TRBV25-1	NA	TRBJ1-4	CASSRRQDATNEKLFF	TGTGCCAGCAGTCGTCGACAGGACGCAACTAATGAAAAACTGTTTTTT
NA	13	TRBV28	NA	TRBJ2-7	CASAQGGTYEQYF	TGTGCCAGCGCTCAGGGGGGGACCTACGAGCAGTACTTC
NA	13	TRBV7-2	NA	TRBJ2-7	CASRPPASYEQYF	TGTGCCAGCAGACCCCCCGCCTCCTACGAGCAGTACTTC
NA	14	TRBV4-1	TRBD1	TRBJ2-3	CASSPGTGGDTQYF	TGCGCCAGCAGCCCCGGGACAGGGGGAGATACGCAGTATTTT
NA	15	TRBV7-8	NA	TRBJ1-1	CASSLGSGYRAEAFF	TGTGCCAGCAGCTTAGGTTCCGGGTACAGGGCTGAAGCTTTCTTT
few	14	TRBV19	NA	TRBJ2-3	CASSIDQGTDTQYF	TGTGCCAGTAGTATAGACCAGGGCACAGATACGCAGTATTTT
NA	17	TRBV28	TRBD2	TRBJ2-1	CASSWAPNSGSYNEQFF	TGTGCCAGCAGTTGGGCCCCTAACAGCGGGAGTTACAATGAGCAGTTCTTC
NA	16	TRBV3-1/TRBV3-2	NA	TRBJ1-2	CASSPSLWGIGYGYTF	TGTGCCAGCAGCCCCAGCTTATGGGGTATCGGCTATGGCTACACCTTC
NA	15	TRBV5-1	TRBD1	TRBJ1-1	CASSGTTGVDTEAFF	TGCGCCAGCAGCGGAACGACAGGGGTCGACACTGAAGCTTTCTTT
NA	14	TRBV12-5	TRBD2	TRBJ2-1	CASGLGGAGGEQFF	TGTGCTAGTGGTTTGGGTGGCGCGGGAGGTGAGCAGTTCTTC
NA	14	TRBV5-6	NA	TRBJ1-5	CASSFWNSNQPQHF	TGTGCCAGCAGCTTTTGGAATAGCAATCAGCCCCAGCATTTT
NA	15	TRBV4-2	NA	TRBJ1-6	CASSQDRQYNSPLHF	TGTGCCAGCAGCCAAGATAGACAGTATAATTCACCCCTCCACTTT
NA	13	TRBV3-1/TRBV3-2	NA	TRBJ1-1	CASSRGGGGKAFF	TGTGCCAGCAGCCGCGGTGGGGGGGGAAAAGCTTTCTTT
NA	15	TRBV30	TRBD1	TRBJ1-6	CAWRLRDRDNSPLHF	TGTGCCTGGAGACTCCGGGACAGGGATAATTCACCCCTCCACTTT
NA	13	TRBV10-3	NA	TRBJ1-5	CAISEVGGQPQHF	TGTGCCATCAGTGAGGTCGGGGGTCAGCCCCAGCATTTT
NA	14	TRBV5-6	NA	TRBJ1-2	CASSLGGRDYGYTF	TGTGCCAGCAGCTTGGGGGGCCGCGACTATGGCTACACCTTC
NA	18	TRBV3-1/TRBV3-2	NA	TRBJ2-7	CASSQDPRAGAYSYEQYF	TGTGCCAGCAGCCAAGATCCCAGGGCAGGGGCCTATTCCTACGAGCAGTACTTC
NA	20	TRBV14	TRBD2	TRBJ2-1	CASSPYASSGSFWGYNEQFF	TGTGCCAGCAGCCCCTACGCGTCTAGCGGGAGTTTTTGGGGTTACAATGAGCAGTTCTTC
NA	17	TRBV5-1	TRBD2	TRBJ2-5	CASSLDVGLAGEETQYF	TGCGCCAGCAGCTTGGATGTCGGACTAGCGGGGGAAGAGACCCAGTACTTC
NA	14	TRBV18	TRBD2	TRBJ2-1	CASSPRLAHNEQFF	TGTGCCAGCTCACCGAGACTAGCCCACAATGAGCAGTTCTTC
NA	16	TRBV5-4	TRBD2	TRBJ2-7	CASSLRLAGFSYEQYF	TGTGCCAGCAGCTTGCGGCTAGCGGGATTCTCCTACGAGCAGTACTTC
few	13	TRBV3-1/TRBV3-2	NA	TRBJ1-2	CASRFQGGYGYTF	TGTGCCAGCAGGTTTCAGGGAGGCTATGGCTACACCTTC
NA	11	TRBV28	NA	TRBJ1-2	CASSLSRGSSF	TGTGCCAGCAGTTTATCGAGAGGGTCGTCCTTC
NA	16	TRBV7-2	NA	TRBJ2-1	CASSSWGQPGVDEQFF	TGTGCCAGCAGCTCTTGGGGGCAGCCAGGAGTCGATGAGCAGTTCTTC
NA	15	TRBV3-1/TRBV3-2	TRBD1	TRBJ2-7	CASSQATTGNYEQYF	TGTGCCAGCAGCCAAGCCACGACAGGGAACTACGAGCAGTACTTC
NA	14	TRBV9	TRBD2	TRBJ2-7	CASSVGPGGYEQYF	TGTGCCAGCAGCGTGGGCCCGGGGGGGTACGAGCAGTACTTC
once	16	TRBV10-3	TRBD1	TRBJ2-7	CAISFLRDREKYEQYF	TGTGCCATCAGCTTTCTCCGGGACAGGGAAAAGTACGAGCAGTACTTC
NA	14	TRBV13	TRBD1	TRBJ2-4	CASSSGQGRDIQYF	TGTGCCAGCAGCTCGGGACAGGGGAGGGACATTCAGTACTTC
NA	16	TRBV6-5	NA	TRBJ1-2	CASSYSRKEGGYGYTF	TGTGCCAGCAGTTACTCGCGGAAAGAAGGGGGCTATGGCTACACCTTC
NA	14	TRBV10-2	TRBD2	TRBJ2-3	CASSPSGRTDTQYF	TGCGCCAGCAGTCCTAGCGGGAGAACAGATACGCAGTATTTT
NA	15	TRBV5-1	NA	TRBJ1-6	CASSLGFSGDSPLHF	TGCGCCAGCAGCTTGGGTTTTTCGGGTGATTCACCCCTCCACTTT
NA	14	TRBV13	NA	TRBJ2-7	CASSPTYRVNEQYF	TGTGCCAGCAGCCCCACCTACAGGGTCAACGAGCAGTACTTC
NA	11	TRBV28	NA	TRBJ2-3	CASSWPGSQYF	TGTGCCAGCAGTTGGCCGGGATCACAGTATTTT
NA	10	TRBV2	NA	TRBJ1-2	CAIRVVGYTF	TGTGCCATCCGAGTAGTGGGCTACACCTTC